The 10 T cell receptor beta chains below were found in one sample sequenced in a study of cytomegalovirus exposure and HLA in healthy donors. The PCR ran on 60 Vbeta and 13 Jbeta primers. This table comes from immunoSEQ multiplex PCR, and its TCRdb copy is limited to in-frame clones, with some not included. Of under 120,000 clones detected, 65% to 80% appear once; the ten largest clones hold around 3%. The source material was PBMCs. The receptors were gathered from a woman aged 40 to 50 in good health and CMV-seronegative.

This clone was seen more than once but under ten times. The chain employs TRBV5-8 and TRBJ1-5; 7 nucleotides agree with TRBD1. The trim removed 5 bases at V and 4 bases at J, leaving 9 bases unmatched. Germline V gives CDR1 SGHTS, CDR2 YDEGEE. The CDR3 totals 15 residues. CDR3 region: CASRKYRGSNQPQHF. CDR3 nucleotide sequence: TGTGCCAGCAGAAAATACAGGGGATCTAATCAGCCCCAGCATTTT. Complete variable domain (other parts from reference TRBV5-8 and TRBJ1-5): EAGVTQSPTHLIKTRGQQATLRCSPISGHTSVYWYQQALGLGLQFLLWYDEGEERNRGNFPPRFSGRQFPNYSSELNVNALELEDSALYLCASRKYRGSNQPQHFGDGTRLSIL.

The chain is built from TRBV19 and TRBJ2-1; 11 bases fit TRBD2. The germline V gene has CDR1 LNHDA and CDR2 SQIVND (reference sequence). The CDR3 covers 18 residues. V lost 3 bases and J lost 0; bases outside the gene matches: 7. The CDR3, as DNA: TGTGCCAGTAGTATGGGGCTAGCGGGAGGATACTCCTACAATGAGCAGTTCTTC. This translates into CASSMGLAGGYSYNEQFF.

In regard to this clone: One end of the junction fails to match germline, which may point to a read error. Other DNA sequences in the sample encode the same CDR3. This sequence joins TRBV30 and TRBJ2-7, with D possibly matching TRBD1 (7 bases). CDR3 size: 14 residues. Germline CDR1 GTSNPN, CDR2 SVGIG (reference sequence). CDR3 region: CAWMNRGGSYEQYF. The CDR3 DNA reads TGTGCCTGGATGAACAGGGGAGGTTCCTACGAGCAGTATTTC.

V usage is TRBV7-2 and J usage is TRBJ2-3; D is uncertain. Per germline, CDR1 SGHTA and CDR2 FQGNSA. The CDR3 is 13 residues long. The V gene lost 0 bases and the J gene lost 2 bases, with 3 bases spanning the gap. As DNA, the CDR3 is TGTGCCAGCAGCTTAGCGTACACAGATACGCAGTATTTT. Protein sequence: CASSLAYTDTQYF.

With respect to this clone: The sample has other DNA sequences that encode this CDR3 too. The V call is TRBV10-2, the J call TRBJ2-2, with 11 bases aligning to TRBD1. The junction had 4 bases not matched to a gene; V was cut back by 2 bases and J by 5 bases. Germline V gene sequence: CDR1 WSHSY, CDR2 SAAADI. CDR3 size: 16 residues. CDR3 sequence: CASSEGDRGNTGELFF. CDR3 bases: TGCGCCAGCAGTGAGGGGGACAGGGGGAATACCGGGGAGCTGTTTTTT.

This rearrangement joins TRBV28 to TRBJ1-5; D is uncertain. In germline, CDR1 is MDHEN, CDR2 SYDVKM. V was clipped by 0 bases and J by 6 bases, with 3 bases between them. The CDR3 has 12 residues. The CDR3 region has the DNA TGTGCCAGCAGTTTATGGAGTCAGCCCCAGCATTTT. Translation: CASSLWSQPQHF.

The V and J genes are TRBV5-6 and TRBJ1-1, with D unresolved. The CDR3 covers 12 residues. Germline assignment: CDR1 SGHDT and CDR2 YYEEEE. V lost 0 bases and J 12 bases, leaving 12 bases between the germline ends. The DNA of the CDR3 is TGTGCCAGCAGCTTGGCCGGGTCCACCTCTTTCTTT. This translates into CASSLAGSTSFF.

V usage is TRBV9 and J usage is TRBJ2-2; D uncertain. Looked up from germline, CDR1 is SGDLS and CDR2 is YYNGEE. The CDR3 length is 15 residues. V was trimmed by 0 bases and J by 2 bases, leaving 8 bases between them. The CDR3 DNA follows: TGTGCCAGCAGCGTAGCCACTCATAACACCGGGGAGCTGTTTTTT. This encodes CASSVATHNTGELFF.

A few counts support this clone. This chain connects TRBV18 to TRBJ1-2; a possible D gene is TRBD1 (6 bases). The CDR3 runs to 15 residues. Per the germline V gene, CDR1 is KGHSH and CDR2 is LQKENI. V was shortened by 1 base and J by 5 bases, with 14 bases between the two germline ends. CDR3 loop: CASSPLPDRIYGYTF. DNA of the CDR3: TGTGCCAGCTCACCACTACCCGACAGGATTTATGGCTACACCTTC.

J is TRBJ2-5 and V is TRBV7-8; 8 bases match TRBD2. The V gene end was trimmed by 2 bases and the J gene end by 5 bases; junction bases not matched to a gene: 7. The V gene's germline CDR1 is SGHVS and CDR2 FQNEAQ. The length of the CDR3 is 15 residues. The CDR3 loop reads CASSLSAGAGETQYF. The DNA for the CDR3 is TGTGCCAGCAGCTTATCAGCGGGAGCCGGGGAGACCCAGTACTTC.